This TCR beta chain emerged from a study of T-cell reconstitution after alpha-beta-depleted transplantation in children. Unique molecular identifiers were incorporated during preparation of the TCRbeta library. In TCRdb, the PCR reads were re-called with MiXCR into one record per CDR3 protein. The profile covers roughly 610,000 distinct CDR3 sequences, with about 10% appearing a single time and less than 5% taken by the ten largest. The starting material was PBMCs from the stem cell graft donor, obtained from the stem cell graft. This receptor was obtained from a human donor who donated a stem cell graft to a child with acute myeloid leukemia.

DNA for the CDR3: TGCAGTGCTAGAGGTACCTTGAGGAGCACAGATACGCAGTATTTT. Encoded protein: CSARGTLRSTDTQYF. The chain couples TRBV20-1 to TRBJ2-3, with D unresolved. CDR3 length equals 15 residues. Germline values: CDR1 DFQATT, CDR2 SNEGSKA (reference sequence). V was pared by 1 base and J by 0 bases, with 11 bases between.